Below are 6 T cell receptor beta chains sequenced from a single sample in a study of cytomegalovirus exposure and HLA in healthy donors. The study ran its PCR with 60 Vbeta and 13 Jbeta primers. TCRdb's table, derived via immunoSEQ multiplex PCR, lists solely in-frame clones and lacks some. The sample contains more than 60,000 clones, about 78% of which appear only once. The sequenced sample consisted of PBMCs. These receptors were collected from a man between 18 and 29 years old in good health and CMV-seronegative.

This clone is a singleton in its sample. The CDR3 nucleotides are TGTGCCAGCAGTTTAATAGCCCCCAGACGACCATACTATGGCTACACCTTC. As protein: CASSLIAPRRPYYGYTF. The chain couples TRBV27 to TRBJ1-2; no firm D call. The CDR3 covers 17 residues. Germline lookup yields CDR1 MNHEY and CDR2 SMNVEV (reference sequence). V was cut by 2 bases and J by 3 bases, with 19 bases left in between.

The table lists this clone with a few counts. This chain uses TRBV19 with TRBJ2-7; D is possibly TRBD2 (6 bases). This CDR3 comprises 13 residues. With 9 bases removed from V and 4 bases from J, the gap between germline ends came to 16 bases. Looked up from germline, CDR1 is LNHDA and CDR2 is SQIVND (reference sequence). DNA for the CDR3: TGTGCCAGCTCCCCGGGGGTTCGATACGAGCAGTACTTC. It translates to CASSPGVRYEQYF.

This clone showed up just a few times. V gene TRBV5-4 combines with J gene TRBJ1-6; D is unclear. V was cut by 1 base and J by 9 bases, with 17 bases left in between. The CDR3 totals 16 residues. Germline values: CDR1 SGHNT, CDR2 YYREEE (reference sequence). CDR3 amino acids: CASSLNRGGESSPLHF. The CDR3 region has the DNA TGTGCCAGCAGCTTGAACCGAGGCGGGGAAAGTTCACCCCTCCACTTT.

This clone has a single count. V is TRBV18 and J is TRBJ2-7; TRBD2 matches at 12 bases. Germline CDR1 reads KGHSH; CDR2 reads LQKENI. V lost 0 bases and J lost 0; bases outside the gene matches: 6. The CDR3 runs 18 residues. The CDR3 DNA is TGTGCCAGCTCACCACCAACTAGCGGGGGGTTTAGCTCCTACGAGCAGTACTTC. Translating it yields CASSPPTSGGFSSYEQYF.

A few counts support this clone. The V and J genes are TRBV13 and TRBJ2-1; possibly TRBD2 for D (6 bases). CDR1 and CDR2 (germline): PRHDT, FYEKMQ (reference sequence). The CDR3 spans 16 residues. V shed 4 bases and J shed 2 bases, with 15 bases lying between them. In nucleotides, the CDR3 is TGTGCCAGCAGCTATTCCCAGGGCGGGACCTACAATGAGCAGTTCTTC. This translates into CASSYSQGGTYNEQFF. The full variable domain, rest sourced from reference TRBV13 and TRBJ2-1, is AAGVIQSPRHLIKEKRETATLKCYPIPRHDTVYWYQQGPGQDPQFLISFYEKMQSDKGSIPDRFSAQQFSDYHSELNMSSLELGDSALYFCASSYSQGGTYNEQFFGPGTRLTVL.

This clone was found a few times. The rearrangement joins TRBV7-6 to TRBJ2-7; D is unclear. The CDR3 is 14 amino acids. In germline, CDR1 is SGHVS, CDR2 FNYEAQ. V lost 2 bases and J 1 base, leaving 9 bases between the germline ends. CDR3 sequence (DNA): TGTGCCAGCAGCTTAACACGCGGTTCCTACGAGCAGTACTTC. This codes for CASSLTRGSYEQYF.